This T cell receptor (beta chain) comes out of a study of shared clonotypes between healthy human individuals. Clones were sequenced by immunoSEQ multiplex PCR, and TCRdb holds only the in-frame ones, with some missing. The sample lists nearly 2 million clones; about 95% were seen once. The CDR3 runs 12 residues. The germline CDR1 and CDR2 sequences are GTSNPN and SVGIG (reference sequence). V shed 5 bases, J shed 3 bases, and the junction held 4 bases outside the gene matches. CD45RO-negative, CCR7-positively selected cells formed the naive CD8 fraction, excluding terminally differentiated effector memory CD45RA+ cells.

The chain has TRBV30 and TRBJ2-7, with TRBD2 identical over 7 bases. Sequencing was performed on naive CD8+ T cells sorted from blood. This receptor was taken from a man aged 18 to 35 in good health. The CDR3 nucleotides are TGTGCCTGGGGGGGGGAAAGCTACGAGCAGTACTTC. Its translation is CAWGGESYEQYF.